This T cell receptor beta chain derives from a study of tumor-infiltrating lymphocytes in primary liver carcinoma (dated by TCRdb to about 2017). Study-wide context: Hepatocellular carcinoma (four) or combined HCC and intrahepatic cholangiocarcinoma (one) was present in the five patients, who were three men and two women aged 30 to 69 years. Reproducibility between technical replicate repertoires was high, with correlation coefficients above 0.98 and mean shared-clone rates roughly 0.87. Each sample produced about 3.65 to 7.13 million productive TCRbeta reads, and read depth showed no significant difference between tissue types. Agilent mRNA microarray profiling was performed on the approximately 25 tumor region samples to relate TCRbeta repertoire diversity to the local molecular phenotype. A total of some 35 specimens from 5 patients went through TCRbeta repertoire sequencing, namely 25 tumor regions, 5 adjacent noncancerous liver tissues and 5 peripheral blood samples. Tumors of the five patients were stage T1-T3 N0M0 with maximum diameters of about 4.2 to 10 cm. TCRbeta repertoire sequencing, expression microarrays and whole-exome sequencing were combined in the study across five regions of each liver tumor, with adjacent normal tissue and blood also included.

Without any cell sorting, total RNA and DNA were extracted together from around 20-30 mg of bulk tissue using the AllPrep DNA/RNA mini kit. Between November 2015 and early 2016, a handful of patients in China with histopathologically diagnosed primary liver carcinoma had their tumors surgically resected. At the time of sampling, the patients were treatment-naive and had chronic HBV infection. Each tumor was sampled at five spatially separated regions: the superior, inferior, left-lateral and right-lateral poles and the tumor centre. Histological examination found more than 75% viable tumor cells in every tumor sample. Pieces of fresh tumor and adjacent tissue were cut in half, with one half kept in RNAlater at -80 degrees C and the other half sent for histology. As encoded in the germline V gene, CDR1 is SGHAT while CDR2 is FQNNGV. V is reduced by 2 bases and J by 15 bases, leaving a spacing of 20 bases between them. The CDR3 holds 14 amino acids from the cysteine to the phenylalanine. Just CDR3 DNA is preserved here, 42 bases in frame from base 1.

Using a constant-region primer and ProtoScript II reverse transcriptase, TCRbeta-specific cDNA was reverse-transcribed from roughly 500 ng total RNA. TCRbeta libraries were built with three nested multiplex PCR rounds, a slightly modified ARM-PCR procedure. Multiplex TRBV1-TRBV30 forward primers and a Cbeta reverse primer were used in the first two PCR rounds, each of which was run for approximately 9 cycles. Sample barcodes and Illumina adapters were attached in a final 25-cycle PCR using Deep VentR polymerase. Before sequencing, amplicons between 200 and 500 bp were purified from gel using a QIAquick gel extraction kit. An Illumina HiSeq 2500 was used to sequence the TCRbeta amplicons, generating 250-bp paired-end reads. Per the original workflow: To recover full CDR3 sequences, reads were quality-trimmed using Trimmomatic v0.33 and paired reads were then merged using FLASH v1.2.11. V, D and J germline segments were assigned to the rearranged TCRbeta sequences by MiGEC v1.2.1b. VDJtools v1.0.0 computed clonotype statistics and Shannon-Wiener diversity indices. Except for diversity analysis, only each sample's 250 most abundant clonotypes were used in subsequent analyses to reduce sampling bias. The public reads were reprocessed in TCRdb via fastp at Q25 and MiXCR, keeping in-frame beta chains. Rows with one shared CDR3 protein collapse into an entry with the most common genes and DNA. TCRdb's processing, not the authors' own work, is the source of the V and J calls. Present in this sample are 50,000 to 70,000 distinct CDR3 sequences, about three quarters of which were seen just once. The ten largest make up just over 55% of the sample.

On this clonotype itself: The target of this receptor is not known. Within one base of it there is no much larger clone, and no base qualities were kept.

Here is what the overall study found, with its caveats: Bulk unsorted samples precluded comparing CD4+ and CD8+ T cell repertoires. Just about 7.5-25% of top clones turned up in all five regions of a tumor, which suggests spatial heterogeneity among tumor-infiltrating T cells. Repertoire overlap was found to be higher between tumor regions (mean around 35%) than between tumor-adjacent (roughly 17%) or tumor-blood (around 15%) pairs, consistent with antigen-driven expansion. With just a few patients in the study, the authors point out that the findings should be validated in a larger study. Compared with blood, tumors had a significantly larger share of the repertoire taken up by the top 250 clones (p = 0.039). Because sequencing covered only the TCR beta chain and unpaired alpha chains were not captured, true repertoire diversity is likely underestimated.

Specimen: liver tumor tissue from sampling region 2. The intended sense of this specimen's cell subset or site label: tumor region T2, inferior pole. Recombination connected TRBV11-2 to TRBJ2-1; the D gene is perhaps TRBD2, from 5 matching bases. This sequence originates from a man in his forties or fifties with primary liver carcinoma and hepatitis B virus infection. CDR3 sequence: CASSLYRLVNEGFF. The nucleotide sequence is given as TGTGCCAGCAGCTTATACCGGCTAGTTAATGAGGGGTTCTTC.